This is a list of T cell receptor beta chains from one sample in a study of blood T cell repertoires in COVID-19. Generated by immunoSEQ multiplex PCR, the TCRdb table keeps only in-frame clones and is missing some. Of 85,000 to 90,000 clones in the sample, 82% were seen once. Sequenced input: peripheral blood. These receptors were taken from a woman older than 75 with acute or convalescent COVID-19. The CDR3 runs from the conserved cysteine through the conserved F or W. D genes are given only for firm matches. The size entry is marked missing in some rows and otherwise reads once, few, many or a size class.

TRBV6-5 | few | TRBD1 | CASSLGQGSSEAFF
TRBV24-1 | NA | TRBD2 | CATSDLASGRIDTQYF
TRBV5-8 | NA | NA | CASSLGYRTNTEAFF
TRBV28 | NA | NA | CASSFGPRSGGTQHF
TRBV5-6 | few | NA | CASSLGLGSYNEQFF
TRBV6-6 | NA | TRBD2 | CASSYSTGTSGDRQFF
TRBV5-1 | NA | TRBD1 | CASSPGTEEQFF
TRBV6-5 | NA | TRBD2 | CASTRTSGNIKTQYF
TRBV27 | NA | NA | CASSSEPSNQPQHF
TRBV14 | NA | TRBD1 | CASSRQGWDSPLHF
TRBV19 | once | TRBD1 | CASLGPQGHTEAFF
TRBV3-1/TRBV3-2 | NA | NA | CASSQVTTGELFF
TRBV18 | NA | NA | CASSPQGVGEQYF
TRBV19 | once | TRBD1 | CASSRQGNTDGYTF
TRBV7-2 | NA | TRBD2 | CASSSRTRTVEQFF
TRBV7-9 | NA | NA | CASSPDTVYGYTF
TRBV3-1/TRBV3-2 | NA | NA | CASSQQQAREQFF
TRBV6-2/TRBV6-3 | NA | NA | CASSYSGSGQPQHF
TRBV7-9 | NA | TRBD1 | CASSAQGAPNTQYF
TRBV3-1/TRBV3-2 | NA | NA | CASSPRGSGNQPQHF
TRBV6-5 | NA | TRBD2 | CASRAGTSGAGELFF
TRBV2 | NA | NA | CASRGGIPNQPQHF
TRBV28 | NA | NA | CASSFGAPYEQYF
TRBV27 | NA | TRBD1 | CASSRRQGENYNSPLHF
TRBV29-1 | NA | NA | CSVEHKSNTEAFF
TRBV23-1 | NA | NA | CASSQSRGLVQYF
TRBV5-1 | NA | TRBD2 | CASTAGGLQDTQYF
TRBV5-1 | NA | TRBD1 | CASSGDRGRILIF
TRBV5-4 | NA | NA | CASSSGGLAEQFF
TRBV20-1 | NA | NA | CSASTGNSPLHF
TRBV19 | NA | NA | CASRSDRNTEAFF
TRBV6-5 | NA | NA | CASSTGTRTDTQYF
TRBV5-1 | NA | NA | CASSLEFAGRSSPLHF
TRBV9 | NA | TRBD1 | CASSDPTQGVAYEQYF
TRBV19 | few | NA | CASSIWSGAGQGEAFF
TRBV6-2/TRBV6-3 | NA | NA | CASSTRRGSTDTQYF
TRBV7-8 | NA | NA | CASSLQGFYEKLFF
TRBV27 | NA | TRBD2 | CASSLLGTSGNYEQYF
TRBV3-1/TRBV3-2 | NA | NA | CASSQGRGMRSETQYF
TRBV10-2 | NA | NA | CASRYQGNTEAFF
TRBV6-5 | NA | TRBD1 | CASRDRINEQFF
TRBV2 | few | TRBD1 | CASSEQAGGITGELFF
TRBV5-6 | NA | TRBD1 | CASSLNRPGQGGPYEQYF
TRBV18 | NA | NA | CASSPGPNTEAFF
TRBV5-1 | few | TRBD2 | CASSLSSGSVETQYF
TRBV5-1 | NA | TRBD2 | CASSGTGTSGNNEQYF
TRBV5-1 | few | TRBD1 | CASSSGTGSLGEQYF